This T cell receptor (beta chain) derives from a study of tissue T cells after allogeneic stem cell transplantation. V was pared by 0 bases and J by 7 bases, with 13 bases between. The CDR3 extends over 15 amino acids. Per the germline V gene, CDR1 is ENHRY and CDR2 is SYGVKD. Assay used: immunoSEQ multiplex PCR; TCRdb lists only in-frame clones, some missing. The top ten hold 13% to 15% of the sample, which has approximately 12,000 clones, around two thirds seen once. Sequencing used tissue from the right colon, obtained at autopsy. This clonotype originated in a woman aged 18-49 years with breast cancer. The chain combines TRBV10-3 with TRBJ2-1, with D perhaps being TRBD1 or TRBD2 (5 bases each). CDR3 sequence (DNA): TGTGCCATCAGTGAGTCGGGGGAAACGGGGAATGAGCAGTTCTTC. This codes for CAISESGETGNEQFF.